Following are 20 T cell receptor beta chains from one sample sequenced in a study of T cell responses to AZD1222 COVID-19 vaccine. Sequencing was performed with immunoSEQ multiplex PCR; in TCRdb, only in-frame clones are kept and a portion is missing. The data contain 140,000 or so clones, approximately 93% of them singletons. Sequenced here: peripheral blood, sampled after recovery from COVID-19. These receptors were collected from an adult who had recovered from COVID-19.

This clone was found a few times. J is TRBJ2-2 and V is TRBV6-4; 11 nucleotides align to TRBD2. Germline trimming cut 6 bases from V and 1 base from J; bases unmatched to any gene: 4. This CDR3 contains 16 residues. CDR1 is MRHNA and CDR2 is SNTAGT in the germline V gene. The CDR3 nucleotides read TGTGCCAGCAGCTCCCTAGCGGGAGGGAACACCGGGGAGCTGTTTTTT. Protein sequence: CASSSLAGGNTGELFF.

The rearrangement uses TRBV9 and TRBJ2-3; D perhaps matches TRBD2 (5 bases). V was pared by 3 bases and J by 6 bases, with 11 bases between. CDR1 and CDR2 (germline): SGDLS, YYNGEE. The CDR3 totals 13 residues. CDR3 residues: CASSGTVTDTQYF. Written as DNA, the CDR3 is TGTGCCAGCAGCGGGACTGTCACGGATACGCAGTATTTT.

This clone appeared a single time. The gene calls are TRBV10-3 and TRBJ2-7, with TRBD2 identical over 12 bases. Germline values: CDR1 ENHRY, CDR2 SYGVKD. This CDR3 contains 14 residues. Trimming removed 4 bases from V and 5 bases from J; junction bases left unmatched: 3. The DNA of the CDR3 is TGTGCCATCAGTGGGACTAGCGGGAACCACGAGCAGTACTTC. Amino acid sequence: CAISGTSGNHEQYF.

The chain joins TRBV5-8 to TRBJ2-3; D gene unclear. The CDR3 covers 14 residues. Germline V gives CDR1 SGHTS, CDR2 YDEGEE. V dropped 0 bases and J dropped 4 bases, with 9 bases sitting between them. The CDR3 DNA reads TGTGCCAGCAGCTTGGAAGCTTCCGCAGATACGCAGTATTTT. It is translated as CASSLEASADTQYF.

V usage is TRBV18 and J usage is TRBJ2-2; 7 nucleotides agree with TRBD1. This CDR3 is 18 amino acids long. Germline lookup yields CDR1 KGHSH and CDR2 LQKENI. V dropped 3 bases and J dropped 1; count of bases not matched to a gene: 11. DNA for the CDR3: TGTGCCAGCTCACCTAGAAAGCCGGGACAGATGAACACCGGGGAGCTGTTTTTT. It codes for CASSPRKPGQMNTGELFF.

This chain joins TRBV9 and TRBJ2-3; 7 bases map to TRBD1. V lost 0 bases to trimming and J lost 6 bases; unmatched junction nucleotides: 4. The CDR3 spans 14 residues. Germline CDR1 and CDR2: SGDLS and YYNGEE. The CDR3 DNA reads as TGTGCCAGCAGCGTAGGACAGGGTCACGATACGCAGTATTTT. This encodes CASSVGQGHDTQYF. The full variable domain, completed using reference TRBV9 and TRBJ2-3, is DSGVTQTPKHLITATGQRVTLRCSPRSGDLSVYWYQQSLDQGLQFLIQYYNGEERAKGNILERFSAQQFPDLHSELNLSSLELGDSALYFCASSVGQGHDTQYFGPGTRLTVL.

The V call is TRBV7-9, the J call TRBJ2-4; D is possibly TRBD2 (7 bases). Germline CDR1 and CDR2: SEHNR and FQNEAQ (reference sequence). The CDR3 totals 16 residues. The ends were cut back, 5 bases at V and 2 bases at J, with 16 bases in the middle. Here the CDR3 DNA reads TGTGCCAGCAGCCTAGGGGGGGATGGAACCAAAAACATTCAGTACTTC. It is translated as CASSLGGDGTKNIQYF. Filled out from reference TRBV7-9 and TRBJ2-4, the complete variable domain reads DTGVSQNPRHKITKRGQNVTFRCDPISEHNRLYWYRQTLGQGPEFLTYFQNEAQLEKSRLLSDRFSAERPKGSFSTLEIQRTEQGDSAMYLCASSLGGDGTKNIQYFGAGTRLSVL.

The table lists this clone with a count of one. The rearrangement links TRBV6-6 to TRBJ1-2; TRBD1 might be the D (5 bases). V lost 5 bases and J 2 bases, leaving 21 bases between the germline ends. Germline lookup yields CDR1 MNHNY and CDR2 SVGAGI (reference sequence). This CDR3 has 17 amino acids. The CDR3 loop is CASSQTRGRTINYGYTF. CDR3 bases: TGTGCCAGCAGTCAAACTCGGGGACGGACTATAAACTATGGCTACACCTTC.

This chain links TRBV18 with TRBJ2-7; D gene unclear. The V gene's germline CDR1 is KGHSH and CDR2 LQKENI. The CDR3 length is 13 residues. Trimming stripped 1 base from V and 3 bases from J, with 7 bases between. The CDR3 reads CASSPRKDYEQYF. The CDR3 DNA reads TGTGCCAGCTCACCACGTAAGGACTACGAGCAGTACTTC.

The V call is TRBV6-4, the J call TRBJ1-2; D remains ambiguous. Germline CDR1 and CDR2: MRHNA and SNTAGT. This CDR3 has 14 residues. The V end lost 5 bases, the J end lost 0 bases, and 10 bases lay between the germline ends. CDR3 nucleotides: TGTGCCAGCAGTCCGGACGAGACTAACTATGGCTACACCTTC. Protein sequence: CASSPDETNYGYTF.

The chain has TRBV7-6 and TRBJ1-2, with D possibly TRBD1 on 5 matching bases. The CDR3 length is 13 residues. The germline gives CDR1 SGHVS, CDR2 FNYEAQ. The ends were cut back, 1 base at V and 6 bases at J, with 9 bases in the middle. The CDR3 DNA reads as TGTGCCAGCAGCTTAGTTTCAGGGCATGGCTACACCTTC. Amino acid sequence: CASSLVSGHGYTF.

This sequence joins TRBV7-3 and TRBJ2-7; D is possibly TRBD1 or TRBD2 (5 bases each). The CDR3 runs 13 residues. V lost 4 bases, J lost 3 bases, and 10 bases lay in between. Germline-derived CDR1 and CDR2 are SGHTA and FQGTGA. The CDR3 DNA is TGTGCCAGCAGCTCTAATGGGGGCTACGAGCAGTACTTC. It translates to CASSSNGGYEQYF.

The chain couples TRBV27 to TRBJ1-6; D might be TRBD1 (5 bases). The germline V gene encodes CDR1 MNHEY and CDR2 SMNVEV (reference sequence). The CDR3 is 17 residues long. Between the trimmed V and J ends, which lost 4 bases and 8 bases, there was a span of 21 bases. The CDR3 is CASSSRPLGEGYSPLHF. The CDR3 DNA reads TGTGCCAGCAGTTCCCGCCCTCTCGGGGAGGGGTATTCACCCCTCCACTTT.

The chain uses TRBV10-3 and TRBJ1-1; D gene unclear. This CDR3 has 14 residues. V lost 3 bases and J lost 5, with 13 bases in between. Germline CDR1 is ENHRY and CDR2 is SYGVKD. CDR3 bases: TGTGCCATCAGTGACCCGAAGGTTGGGACTGAAGCTTTCTTT. Protein: CAISDPKVGTEAFF.

The chain joins TRBV6-1 to TRBJ2-3; either TRBD1 or TRBD2 may fit D (5 bases each). Trimming stripped 0 bases from V and 5 bases from J, with 12 bases between. The length of the CDR3 is 15 residues. The V gene's germline CDR1 is MNHNS and CDR2 SASEGT. The CDR3 DNA sequence: TGTGCCAGCAGTGAAGCGATTGGGACCTTAGATACGCAGTATTTT. Translated, it gives CASSEAIGTLDTQYF.

The chain has TRBV10-2 and TRBJ1-1; maybe TRBD1 (6 bases). The CDR3 spans 13 residues. V was clipped by 0 bases and J by 4 bases, with 6 bases between them. The germline V gene has CDR1 WSHSY and CDR2 SAAADI. CDR3 loop: CASSESGGTEAFF. In DNA, the CDR3 is TGCGCCAGCAGTGAGTCAGGGGGCACTGAAGCTTTCTTT.

This clone was counted only a few times. The chain recombines TRBV29-1 with TRBJ2-1, with 10 bases that match TRBD2. CDR1 SQVTM and CDR2 ANQGSEA come from the germline V gene. Unmatched junction bases numbered 6, after V lost 4 bases and J lost 9 bases. The CDR3 totals 13 residues. CDR3 residues: CSVAATSGAEQFF. In nucleotides, the CDR3 is TGCAGCGTTGCTGCCACTAGCGGGGCTGAGCAGTTCTTC.

The chain recombines TRBV10-2 with TRBJ2-2, with D possibly TRBD1 on 5 matching bases. This CDR3 contains 13 residues. Germline CDR1 and CDR2: WSHSY and SAAADI. The germline V and J ends were trimmed by 3 bases and 3 bases, with 5 bases remaining between them. As DNA, the CDR3 is TGCGCCAGCAGTGACAGGGACACCGGGGAGCTGTTTTTT. This codes for CASSDRDTGELFF.

The V gene is TRBV5-1, the J gene TRBJ2-1; perhaps TRBD2 as D (5 bases). The CDR3 covers 14 residues. Germline V lookup: CDR1 SGHRS, CDR2 YFSETQ. V shed 0 bases and J shed 5 bases, with 9 bases lying between them. This CDR3 is CASSLVLGNNEQFF. The CDR3 DNA follows: TGCGCCAGCAGCTTGGTACTAGGGAACAATGAGCAGTTCTTC. Combining the CDR3 with reference TRBV5-1 and TRBJ2-1 gives the whole variable domain KAGVTQTPRYLIKTRGQQVTLSCSPISGHRSVSWYQQTPGQGLQFLFEYFSETQRNKGNFPGRFSGRQFSNSRSEMNVSTLELGDSALYLCASSLVLGNNEQFFGPGTRLTVL.

The chain combines TRBV25-1 with TRBJ1-4; 7 nucleotides match TRBD1. There are 14 residues in the CDR3. The V and J ends lost 6 bases and 5 bases, in that order; junction bases with no gene match: 6. Germline V gene sequence: CDR1 MGHDK, CDR2 SYGVNS. The CDR3 sequence: CASSERGGNEKLFF. CDR3 DNA: TGTGCCAGCAGCGAGAGAGGGGGCAATGAAAAACTGTTTTTT.